This TCR beta chain is drawn from a study of shared clonotypes between healthy human individuals. The CDR3 runs 13 residues. V was clipped by 2 bases and J by 6 bases, with 8 bases between them. Germline V gene data show CDR1 as SGHRS and CDR2 as YFSETQ. The method was immunoSEQ multiplex PCR; TCRdb's version includes in-frame clones alone and lacks a portion of them. There are roughly 2.2 million clones in the sample; under 95% occur only once, and approximately 0.39% lies in the top ten. All donors were Caucasian adults living in Nashville, Tennessee. Study-wide results and limits: Genetic and exposure-history diversity was limited by the few donors. In contrast to clonotypes shared by all four donors, non-shared clonotypes had lower generation probabilities.

Turning to this clone: Its antigen remains unknown.

The chain has TRBV5-1 and TRBJ2-2; TRBD1 might be the D (5 bases). The sequenced sample consisted of naive CD4+ T cells from PBMCs. The subset is: CD45RA+ positively selected. The receptor was isolated from a man between 18 and 29 years old in good health. Some clones in this sample may be carry-over from other donors' samples. CDR3 amino acids: CASSFQGAGELFF. DNA of the CDR3: TGCGCCAGCAGCTTCCAGGGCGCCGGGGAGCTGTTTTTT.